The present T cell receptor beta chain was sequenced within a study of T-cell memory formation after mild COVID-19. Across the whole study: Among the donors, TCR clusters were largely specific to each donor. Whole-study results and caveats: Confirmation was lacking for SARS-CoV-2 specificity of second-wave clones that peaked on day 37.

The table lists this clonotype with many counts. Its specificity is unknown. CDR1 and CDR2 from the germline V gene are SGHVT and SQSDAQ. There are 17 residues in the CDR3. Trimming shortened V by 1 base and J by 4 bases, and 18 bases separated the two germline ends. 5'RACE with constant-segment primers built TCRalpha and TCRbeta cDNA libraries with UMIs. Using its own MiXCR run on the 5' RACE reads, TCRdb lists one record per CDR3 protein. The table records about 130,000 distinct CDR3 sequences, about 5.9% of them present only once. This sequence joins TRBV7-4 and TRBJ2-3; perhaps TRBD2 as D (5 bases). The TCR comes from an adult woman who had mild COVID-19 (a few samples of this study predate the infection). Cell type and time point are not known. The sample taken for sequencing was PBMCs or a T cell subset sorted from them (not recorded which). CDR3 protein: CASSLGTTTGRADTQYF. The DNA of the CDR3 is TGTGCCAGCAGCTTAGGAACCACGACGGGGAGAGCAGATACGCAGTATTTT.